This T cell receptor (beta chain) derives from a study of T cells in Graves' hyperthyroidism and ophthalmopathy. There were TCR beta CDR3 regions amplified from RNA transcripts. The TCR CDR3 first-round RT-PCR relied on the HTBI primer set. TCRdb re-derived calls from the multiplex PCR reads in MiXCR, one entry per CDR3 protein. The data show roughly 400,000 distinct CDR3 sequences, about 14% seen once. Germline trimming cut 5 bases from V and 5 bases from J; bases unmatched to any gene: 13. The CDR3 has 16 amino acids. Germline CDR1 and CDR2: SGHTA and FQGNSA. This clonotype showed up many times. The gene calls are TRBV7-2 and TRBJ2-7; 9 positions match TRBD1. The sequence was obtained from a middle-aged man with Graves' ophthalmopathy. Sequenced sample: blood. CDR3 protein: CASSLTSLTGGDEQYF. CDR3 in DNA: TGTGCCAGCAGCCTTACCTCCCTAACAGGGGGCGACGAGCAGTACTTC.